This T cell receptor (beta chain) comes out of a study of blood T cell repertoires in COVID-19. Study background: Samples came from the United States, Italy and Spain, spanning acute and convalescent COVID-19. T cells, B-cell-depleted T cells, or PBMCs provided the cDNA or gDNA that served as material.

This clone was seen more than once but under ten times. The CDR3 has 14 residues. The germline CDR1 and CDR2 sequences are SGHDN and FVKESK. J gave up 7 bases and V 1 base, and 5 bases lay outside the gene matches. As handled by the study authors: Amplification with reference gene primers provided the estimates of nucleated cell counts. Produced via immunoSEQ multiplex PCR; TCRdb's table is partial and in-frame only. V and J calls and clone size are given by that table; D and trimming were obtained from the DNA. The sample lists 95,000 to 150,000 clones; roughly 75% were seen once. The TCR originated in a man in his fifties or sixties with active or convalescent COVID-19. The chain is built from TRBV14 and TRBJ1-2; TRBD1 matches at 8 bases. The sequenced sample was peripheral blood. DNA for the CDR3: TGTGCCAGCAGCCAAGGGACAGGGTCATTTGGCTACACCTTC. This codes for CASSQGTGSFGYTF.